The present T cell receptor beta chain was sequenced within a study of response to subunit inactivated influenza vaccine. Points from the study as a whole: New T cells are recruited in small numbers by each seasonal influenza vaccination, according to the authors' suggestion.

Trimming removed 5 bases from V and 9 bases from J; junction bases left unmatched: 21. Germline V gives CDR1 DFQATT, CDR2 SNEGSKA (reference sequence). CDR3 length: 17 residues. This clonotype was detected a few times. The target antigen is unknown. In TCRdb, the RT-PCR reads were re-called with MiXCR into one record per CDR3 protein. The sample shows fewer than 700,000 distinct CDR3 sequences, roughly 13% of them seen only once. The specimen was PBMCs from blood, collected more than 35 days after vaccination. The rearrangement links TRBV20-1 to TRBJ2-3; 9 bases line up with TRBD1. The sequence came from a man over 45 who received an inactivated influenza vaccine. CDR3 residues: CSAGVQGAVSSDKTQYF. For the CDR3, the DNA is TGCAGTGCTGGGGTACAGGGGGCAGTGTCAAGCGATAAAACGCAGTATTTT.